This T cell receptor (beta chain) is from a study of blood T cell repertoires in COVID-19. Study details: The origin of the acute and convalescent COVID-19 samples was the United States, Italy and Spain. Sample material is recorded as cDNA or gDNA derived from T cells, B-cell-depleted T cells, or PBMCs.

Per the original methods: Quantification of nucleated cells was approximated via reference gene primer amplification. The repertoire was sequenced with immunoSEQ multiplex PCR; TCRdb's copy has only in-frame clones and lacks some. From that table come the V and J calls and clone size; the DNA was used to work out D and trimming. This sample has about 100,000 clones; about 90% occur once, and the top ten carry about 1.8%. Sequencing was done on a sample of peripheral blood. The receptor was derived from a human donor with active COVID-19. The donor label of this sample is uncertain.

The chain's CDR3 is CAGTGGGYYNQPQHF. For the CDR3, the DNA is TGTGCCGGGACAGGGGGCGGCTATTACAATCAGCCCCAGCATTTT. The V and J genes are TRBV6-4 and TRBJ1-5, with TRBD1 matching 12 bases. CDR1 and CDR2 from the germline V gene are MRHNA and SNTAGT. This CDR3 comprises 15 residues. The V and J ends lost 11 bases and 3 bases, in that order; junction bases with no gene match: 8.